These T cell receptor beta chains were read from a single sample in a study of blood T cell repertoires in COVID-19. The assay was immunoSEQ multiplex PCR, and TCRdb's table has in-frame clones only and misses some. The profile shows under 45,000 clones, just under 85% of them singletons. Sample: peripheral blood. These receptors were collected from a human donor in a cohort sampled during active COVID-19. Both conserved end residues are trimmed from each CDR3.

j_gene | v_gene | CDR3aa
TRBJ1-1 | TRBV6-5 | ATCPRAGNTEAF
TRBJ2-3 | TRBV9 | ASSVARTDTQY
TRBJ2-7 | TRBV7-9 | ASSGGQGGYEQY
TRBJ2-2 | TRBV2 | ASSRTSGDITGELF
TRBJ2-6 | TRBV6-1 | ASSEGSSGANVLT
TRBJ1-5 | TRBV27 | ASSLSRTGGDQPQH
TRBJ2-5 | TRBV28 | ASSAGERETQY
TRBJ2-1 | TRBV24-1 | ATSGVSSGGEQF
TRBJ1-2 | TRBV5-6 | ASSGQRGGYT
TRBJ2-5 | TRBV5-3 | ARSSRTLAGGRETQY
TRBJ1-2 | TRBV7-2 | ASSSYRGTGNDYGYT
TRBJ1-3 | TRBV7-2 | ASSPQGTGNTIY
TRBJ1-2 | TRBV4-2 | ASSQVESTGRWPGYT
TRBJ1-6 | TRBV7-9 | ASSRPAARNFRLAPPLH
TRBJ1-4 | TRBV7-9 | ASSTHGAAEKLF
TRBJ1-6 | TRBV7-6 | ASSLDTGWGSPLH
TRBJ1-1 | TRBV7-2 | ASSLTGNTEAF
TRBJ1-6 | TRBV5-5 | ASSAAGTGPLH
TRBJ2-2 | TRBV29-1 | SVVSGANTGELF
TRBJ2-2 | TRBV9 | ASSPGRTSGTGELF
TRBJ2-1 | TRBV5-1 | ASSLVGTDSYNEQF
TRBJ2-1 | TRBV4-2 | ASSQDLAGGPSSYNEQF
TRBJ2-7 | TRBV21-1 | ASSKARQPTTYEQY
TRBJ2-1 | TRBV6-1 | ASSEARQVYNEQF
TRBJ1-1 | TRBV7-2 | ASRTQGDTEAF
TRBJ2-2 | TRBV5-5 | ASIQQGATGELF
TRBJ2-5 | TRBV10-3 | AISESSGRQETQY
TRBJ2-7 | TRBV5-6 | ASSSRDTLSYEQY
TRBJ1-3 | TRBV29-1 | SVDSSGNTIY